This T cell receptor beta chain was captured in a study of technical replicates of blood from a few donors. Generated by immunoSEQ multiplex PCR, the TCRdb table keeps only in-frame clones and is missing some. In the table there are 60,000 to 65,000 clones, approximately 86% of which are singletons. This CDR3 has 15 residues. The germline V gene has CDR1 WNHNN and CDR2 SYGVQD (reference sequence). The V end was cut by 4 bases, the J end by 2 bases, with 11 bases between. The TCR originated in a human donor in good health. Some clones in this sample may be carry-over from other donors' samples. This rearrangement joins TRBV10-1 to TRBJ1-4, with D maybe TRBD1 (6 bases). Sample: PBMCs. CDR3: CASSGGLETNEKLFF. The CDR3 DNA follows: TGCGCCAGCAGTGGGGGGCTGGAGACTAATGAAAAACTGTTTTTT.